This T cell receptor (beta chain) was recorded in a study of CD8+CD57+ T cells in acquired aplastic anemia (dated by TCRdb to 2016 to 2019). Regarding the research as a whole: DNA extracted from sorted CD4+ and CD8+ cells had a mean of roughly 3.4 ug, with a range of about 0.19 to 27.4 ug.

TCR repertoires of sorted CD4+ and CD8+ blood T cells from severe aplastic anemia patients and healthy subjects were deep-sequenced in the study. Ficoll-Paque density gradient centrifugation was used to isolate peripheral blood mononuclear cells. Before DNA was extracted, CD4+ and CD8+ T cells were sorted using either FACS or magnetic beads. TCR beta VDJ combination and CDR3 sequence profiling used genomic DNA as the template. An Illumina HiSeq 2000 was the platform used for TCR repertoire sequencing. In the authors' own workflow: TRBV/TRBJ rearrangement plots, CDR3 size and DJ length profiles, and Simpson's diversity index were used to evaluate the repertoires. The most abundant DNA sequence in the deep sequencing data was taken as the immunodominant clone. CDR3 amino acid sequences were screened for sharing across subjects and compared with published repertoires and the VDJdb database. TCRdb reworked the public reads: Q25 trimming with fastp, MiXCR clone assembly, productive beta chains retained. Each entry merges the rows of one CDR3 protein and shows their most common DNA and genes. The V and J calls and clone size are TCRdb's, not the authors'. Counted in this sample were 200,000 or so distinct CDR3 sequences; 50% to 75% of them appeared once. The ten largest clones represent 40% to 55% of the sample.

Cut back by 2 bases and 2 bases, the V and J ends lie 8 bases apart. The CDR3 starts with the cysteine, ends with the phenylalanine, and has 13 residues. CDR3 DNA only is kept here, 39 bases in frame from base 1. CDR1 and CDR2 are read off the germline V gene as SGHDT and YYEEEE. With respect to this clonotype: Its antigen is not yet known. There are no base qualities to consult, and no much larger clone falls within one base.

The paper's findings and limits, for the study overall: CD8+ Simpson's diversity did not differ significantly between patients and healthy controls (P=0.060). Around 27 CD8+ CDR3 sequences were found in both patients and controls but appeared to be highly expressed in patients and within the immunodominant clones of the patients.

Sequenced sample: sorted CD4+, CD8+, or CD8+CD57+ T cells (not recorded which) from PBMCs. The TCR was taken from a human donor with severe aplastic anemia or a healthy control (not recorded which). Recombination connected TRBV5-6 to TRBJ2-7; the D segment may tentatively be TRBD1 or TRBD2, each giving 5 matched bases. The bases read TGTGCCAGCAGCTTCAGGGAGACCTACGAGCAGTACTTC. Its translation reads: CASSFRETYEQYF.